Presented here are 7 T cell receptor beta chains from one specimen sequenced in a study of T cells in Graves' hyperthyroidism and ophthalmopathy. Amplified TCR beta CDR3 regions derived from RNA transcripts. The TCR CDR3 was amplified in a first-round RT-PCR using the HTBI primer set. Each CDR3 protein gets one entry after TCRdb re-called the multiplex PCR reads with MiXCR. This table holds more than 650,000 distinct CDR3 sequences, about 14% found once. Sequencing input: blood. These receptors were obtained from a woman between 18 and 29 years old with Graves' hyperthyroidism.

A word on this clonotype: This may be a read error: a much more frequent sequence differs by one nucleotide. The chain recombines TRBV11-2 with TRBJ2-7; D gene ambiguous. From germline, CDR1 is SGHAT and CDR2 FQNNGV. This CDR3 region has 12 residues. The V end was cut by 5 bases, the J end by 7 bases, with 12 bases between. This CDR3 reads CASSQAANEQYF. CDR3 sequence (DNA): TGTGCCAGCAGCCAGGCGGCCAATGAGCAGTACTTC.

The chain is built from TRBV5-1 and TRBJ1-3; D call uncertain. This CDR3 region has 15 residues. Germline CDR1 is SGHRS and CDR2 is YFSETQ. The V gene lost 4 bases and the J gene lost 2 bases, with 13 bases spanning the gap. The CDR3 DNA reads TGCGCCAGCAGCCTTCAGACCCCTCCTGGAAACACCATATATTTT. As protein: CASSLQTPPGNTIYF.

The chain uses TRBV19 and TRBJ2-3; 8 bases are a match to TRBD2. CDR1 LNHDA and CDR2 SQIVND come from the germline V gene (reference sequence). This CDR3 has 18 residues. Trimming removed 0 bases from V and 2 bases from J; junction bases left unmatched: 10. In DNA, the CDR3 is TGTGCCAGTAGTATAGATGGCTCCGGGACTAGACACACAGATACGCAGTATTTT. Protein: CASSIDGSGTRHTDTQYF. Together with reference TRBV19 and TRBJ2-3, the CDR3 gives the full variable domain: DGGITQSPKYLFRKEGQNVTLSCEQNLNHDAMYWYRQDPGQGLRLIYYSQIVNDFQKGDIAEGYSVSREKKESFPLTVTSAQKNPTAFYLCASSIDGSGTRHTDTQYFGPGTRLTVL.

The chain employs TRBV10-3 and TRBJ1-5; the D is unclear. This CDR3 comprises 13 residues. Between the trimmed V and J ends, which lost 2 bases and 2 bases, there was a span of 4 bases. Germline V CDR1 and CDR2: ENHRY, SYGVKD. Written as DNA, the CDR3 is TGTGCCATCAGTGAGCAGGGCAATCAGCCCCAGCATTTT. It codes for CAISEQGNQPQHF.

For this clonotype: Just one base apart from a much larger clone, this may be a read error. J is TRBJ2-1 and V is TRBV28, with D tentatively TRBD1 or TRBD2 (5 bases each). The length of the CDR3 is 14 residues. Germline loops: CDR1 MDHEN, CDR2 SYDVKM. Written as DNA, the CDR3 is TGTGCCAGCGGTTTGAGGGGTTGGGGGAATGAGCAGTTCTTC. The encoded protein is CASGLRGWGNEQFF.

This clonotype was seen many times. This chain joins TRBV18 and TRBJ2-5, with 7 bases aligning to TRBD1. This CDR3 has 13 residues. Losses at the gene ends were 3 bases for V and 5 bases for J; bases not matched to a gene: 3. The germline CDR1 and CDR2 sequences are KGHSH and LQKENI. The CDR3 bases are TGTGCCAGCTCACCGGACAGGAGGGAGACCCAGTACTTC. This gives the protein CASSPDRRETQYF.

This clonotype was picked up many times. V gene TRBV20-1 combines with J gene TRBJ2-7; TRBD1 matches 9 bases. The CDR3 has 13 amino acids. J gave up 3 bases and V 5 bases, and 5 bases lay outside the gene matches. Germline CDR1 and CDR2: DFQATT and SNEGSKA (reference sequence). The CDR3 region is CSAPWTGDYEQYF. The CDR3 bases are TGCAGTGCTCCATGGACAGGGGACTACGAGCAGTACTTC.